The 4 T cell receptor beta chains presented below share a single source sample, sequenced in a study of T cell changes during pregnancy in multiple sclerosis. Repertoires were generated with immunoSEQ multiplex PCR, while TCRdb's copy carries only in-frame clones and drops some. Here the sample spans 100,000 to 110,000 clones, around 93% being singletons. Material: peripheral blood, obtained after pregnancy. These receptors were obtained from a female donor with multiple sclerosis, enrolled in a pregnancy study.

The chain employs TRBV7-9 and TRBJ2-7, with D perhaps TRBD2 (6 bases). V dropped 5 bases and J dropped 3 bases, with 17 bases sitting between them. Per germline, CDR1 SEHNR and CDR2 FQNEAQ (reference sequence). The CDR3 spans 15 residues. The CDR3 spells CASSVSRDWNYEQYF. CDR3 nucleotides: TGTGCCAGCAGCGTCTCCCGGGACTGGAACTACGAGCAGTACTTC.

This clone was observed once. This sequence joins TRBV9 and TRBJ2-1; 7 bases align to TRBD1. This CDR3 contains 18 residues. V lost 0 bases, J lost 4 bases, and 13 bases stayed unmatched. The V gene's germline CDR1 is SGDLS and CDR2 YYNGEE. Here the CDR3 reads CASSVDIPGQRPYNEQFF. In nucleotides, the CDR3 is TGTGCCAGCAGCGTAGATATTCCGGGACAGAGACCTTACAATGAGCAGTTCTTC.

The chain has TRBV7-6 and TRBJ2-5; no definite D call. This CDR3 contains 16 residues. With 0 bases removed from V and 2 bases from J, the gap between germline ends came to 13 bases. Germline loops: CDR1 SGHVS, CDR2 FNYEAQ. CDR3 nucleotides: TGTGCCAGCAGCTTAGCAGACTTGCAGATTCAAGAGACCCAGTACTTC. Translation: CASSLADLQIQETQYF.

The chain carries TRBV28 and TRBJ1-6; the D gene is possibly TRBD1 (5 bases). From germline, CDR1 is MDHEN and CDR2 SYDVKM. With 10 bases removed from V and 8 bases from J, the gap between germline ends came to 6 bases. The CDR3 is made up of 10 amino acids. The CDR3 DNA is TGTGCCATAGGGGATTCACCCCTCCACTTT. Translated: CAIGDSPLHF.